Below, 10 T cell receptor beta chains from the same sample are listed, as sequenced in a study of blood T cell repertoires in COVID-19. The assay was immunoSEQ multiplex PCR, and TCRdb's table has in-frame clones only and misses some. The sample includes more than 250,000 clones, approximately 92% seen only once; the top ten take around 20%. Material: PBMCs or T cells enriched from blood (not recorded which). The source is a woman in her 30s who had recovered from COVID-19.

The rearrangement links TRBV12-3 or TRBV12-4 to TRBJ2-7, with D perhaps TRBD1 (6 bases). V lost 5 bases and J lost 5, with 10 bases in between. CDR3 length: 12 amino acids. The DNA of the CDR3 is TGTGCCAGCAGTACGACAGGAAACGAGCAGTACTTC. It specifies CASSTTGNEQYF.

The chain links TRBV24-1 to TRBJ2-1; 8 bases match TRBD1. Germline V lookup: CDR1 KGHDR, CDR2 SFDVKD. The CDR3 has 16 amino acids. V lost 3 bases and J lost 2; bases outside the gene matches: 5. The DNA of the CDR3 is TGTGCCACCAGTGATCCACAGGGGGAAACCTACAATGAGCAGTTCTTC. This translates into CATSDPQGETYNEQFF.

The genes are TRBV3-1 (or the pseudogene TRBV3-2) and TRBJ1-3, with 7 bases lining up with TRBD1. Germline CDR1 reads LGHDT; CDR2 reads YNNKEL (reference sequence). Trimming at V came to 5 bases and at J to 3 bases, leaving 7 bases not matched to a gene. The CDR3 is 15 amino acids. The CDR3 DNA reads TGTGCCAGCAGCGACCGACAGGGTGGTGGAAACACCATATATTTT. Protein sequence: CASSDRQGGGNTIYF.

The DNA for the CDR3 is TGTGCCAGCACAGGGGTACGCTCCTACAATGAGCAGTTCTTC. It is translated as CASTGVRSYNEQFF. The V and J genes are TRBV11-3 and TRBJ2-1, with a tentative D call TRBD1 (6 bases). Between the trimmed V and J ends, which lost 7 bases and 0 bases, there was a span of 10 bases. This CDR3 is built from 14 residues. Germline assignment: CDR1 SGHNT and CDR2 YENEEA.

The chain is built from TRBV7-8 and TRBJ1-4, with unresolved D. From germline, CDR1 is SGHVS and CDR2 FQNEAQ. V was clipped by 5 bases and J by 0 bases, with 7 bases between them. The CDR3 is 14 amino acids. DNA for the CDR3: TGTGCCAGCAGCGTAACAACAACTAATGAAAAACTGTTTTTT. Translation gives CASSVTTTNEKLFF.

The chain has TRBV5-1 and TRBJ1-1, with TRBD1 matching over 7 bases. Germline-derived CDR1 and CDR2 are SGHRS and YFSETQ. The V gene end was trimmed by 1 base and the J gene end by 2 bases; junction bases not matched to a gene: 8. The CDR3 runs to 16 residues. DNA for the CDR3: TGCGCCAGCAGCTTGCAGGGGGGACAGACTAACACTGAAGCTTTCTTT. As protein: CASSLQGGQTNTEAFF.

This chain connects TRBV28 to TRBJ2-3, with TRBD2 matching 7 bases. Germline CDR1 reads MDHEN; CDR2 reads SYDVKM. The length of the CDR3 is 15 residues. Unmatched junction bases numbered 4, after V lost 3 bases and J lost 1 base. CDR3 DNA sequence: TGTGCCAGCAGTTTCCCGGGGGGAGGCACAGATACGCAGTATTTT. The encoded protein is CASSFPGGGTDTQYF.

Written as DNA, the CDR3 is TGTGCCTGGGCCGCTAGCGGGGGCACAGATACGCAGTATTTT. This sequence encodes CAWAASGGTDTQYF. This chain connects TRBV30 to TRBJ2-3, with 9 bases identical to TRBD2. V was clipped by 5 bases and J by 1 base; unmatched bases: 4. The CDR3 is 14 amino acids. Germline CDR1 GTSNPN, CDR2 SVGIG (reference sequence).

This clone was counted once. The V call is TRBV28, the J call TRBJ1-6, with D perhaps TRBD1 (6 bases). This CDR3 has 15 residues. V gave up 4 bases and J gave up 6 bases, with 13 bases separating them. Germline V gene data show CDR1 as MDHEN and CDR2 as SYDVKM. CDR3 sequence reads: CASSSGGVGNSPLHF. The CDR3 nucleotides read TGTGCCAGCAGTTCGGGGGGCGTTGGTAATTCACCCCTCCACTTT.

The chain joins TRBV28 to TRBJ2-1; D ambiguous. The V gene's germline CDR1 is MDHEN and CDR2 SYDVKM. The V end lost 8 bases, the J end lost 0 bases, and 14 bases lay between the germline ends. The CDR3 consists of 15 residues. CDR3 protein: CASFPGTSSYNEQFF. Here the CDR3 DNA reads TGTGCCAGCTTTCCCGGTACGAGCTCCTACAATGAGCAGTTCTTC.